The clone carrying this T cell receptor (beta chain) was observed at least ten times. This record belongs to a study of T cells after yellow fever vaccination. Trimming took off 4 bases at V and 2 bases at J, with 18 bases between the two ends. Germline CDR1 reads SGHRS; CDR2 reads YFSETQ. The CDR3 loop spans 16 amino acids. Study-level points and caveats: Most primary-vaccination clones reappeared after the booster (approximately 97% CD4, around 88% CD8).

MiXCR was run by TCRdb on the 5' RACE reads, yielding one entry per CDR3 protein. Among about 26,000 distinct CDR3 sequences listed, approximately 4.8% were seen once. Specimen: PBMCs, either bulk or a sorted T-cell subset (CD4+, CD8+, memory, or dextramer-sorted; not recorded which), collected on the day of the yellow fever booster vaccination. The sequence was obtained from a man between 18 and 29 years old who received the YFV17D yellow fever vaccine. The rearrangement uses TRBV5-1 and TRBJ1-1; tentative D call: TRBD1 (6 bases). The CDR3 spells CASSAYPGHLNTEAFF. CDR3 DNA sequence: TGCGCCAGCAGCGCATACCCGGGACATTTAAACACTGAAGCTTTCTTT.